This T cell receptor (beta chain) was recorded in a study of cytomegalovirus exposure and HLA in healthy donors (dated by TCRdb to 2016 to 2017). About the study as a whole: In an earlier analysis of under 600 of the donors, about 260 Gb of sequence data and some 100 million unique TCR beta sequences from about 179 million T cells were reported. Typing coverage varied by locus: roughly 629-630 donors for A, B, C, DRB1 and DQB1; approximately 500 for DQA1; more than 600 for DPA1; roughly 450 for DPB1. Approximately 310 gigabases of sequencing data and around 87 million unique TCR sequences were included in an early release covering about 700 HLA-typed donors. Several DR-DQ haplotypes were handled as single units for association and clustering because linkage in the cohort was strong. The study combined high-throughput TCR immunosequencing, statistical association of individual TCRs with disease status, and machine learning to predict cytomegalovirus infection status. To study patterns of TCR occurrence, a later analysis re-analyzed previously published TCR beta repertoires from 500 to 850 donors and added high-resolution HLA genotyping. All discovery cohort repertoires had been generated using a single sequencing platform. Rather than drawing on any new phenotypic data, the later analysis identified candidate immune exposures from TCR beta sequences and the way those sequences occurred across donors. Among several hundred genotyped donors of the cohort, an average of approximately 240,000 unique TCR beta nucleotide sequences was sequenced per donor, of which roughly 17% were non-productive. Besides the first cohort of approximately 670 subjects, a separate validation cohort made up of 120 different subjects was used. The aim of the study was to test whether cataloging public T cell receptors could identify signatures of past pathogen exposure. Genome-wide SNP genotypes for about three fifths of the roughly 700 donors were used in a later genetic analysis, which treated that subset as a discovery cohort. The study profiled the T cell repertoires of 666 subjects by immunosequencing and related them to cytomegalovirus serostatus. Donor age, sex, ethnicity and CMV serostatus were compiled together with the repertoire data. In an earlier analysis of 550 to 700 of the donors, high-throughput TCR beta sequencing was used to judge whether each TCR beta V gene segment behaved as functional or pseudogenic. HLA typing included class I and class II loci at four-digit resolution. Of the 350 to 400 genotyped donors, 81% fell in the genetic ancestry cluster associated with self-reported Caucasian donors.

Notes on this clone: No cognate antigen has been identified for it. Nothing much larger sits one base from this clone, and base qualities are not available.

In total, approximately 610 healthy bone marrow donors made up the cohort. Cohort members were all nominally healthy when sampled, although unrecorded immune exposures were likely present. The donor tested CMV seronegative, placing the donor among the 350 to 400 seronegative members of the cohort. Every donor gave a peripheral blood sample, and the peripheral blood mononuclear cells from that sample were used for TCR beta sequencing. The Qiagen DNeasy Blood Extraction Kit was used to extract genomic DNA from the blood cell samples. At the junction V is shortened by 3 bases and J by 1 base; bases outside the gene matches: 12. From the cysteine through the phenylalanine, the CDR3 covers 20 amino acids. Left in the record is the CDR3 DNA by itself, 60 bases read in frame from the first base. CDR1 and CDR2, looked up from the germline V gene, are SGHRS and YFSETQ. Study-wide findings and limitations: A total of roughly 160 TCR beta chains were listed by the study as associated with cytomegalovirus. Immune exposure information for the cohort was limited to CMV serostatus. The classifier was reported to diagnose cytomegalovirus status with high specificity and sensitivity in both the original cohort and the validation cohort. In a later analysis, the rate of TCR association differed among HLA loci, with DRB1 alleles having the most associated TCRs and HLA-C alleles having the fewest. Only TCR beta chains were sequenced in this cohort, and the absence of alpha or paired-chain data limited detectable features. Linkage disequilibrium might explain the correlated functional status among segregating V segments, but an unknown experimental factor could not be ruled out. A further reported finding was that TCR beta sequences accurately predicted the HLA-A and HLA-B alleles for most subjects in the first cohort. Compared with equally common non-associated chains, HLA-associated TCR beta chains in a later analysis were more clonally expanded and had lower generation probabilities. In an earlier analysis of some 500 of the donors, most TCR beta V segments were observed in productive rearrangements about 87% or about 30% of the time, broadly matching IMGT annotations. A cluster of highly shared sequence variants was judged likely to be a technical artifact of the sequencing pipeline. Specific HLA alleles were associated with 15,000 to 20,000 TCR beta sequences at a false discovery rate of 0.05 in a later analysis. According to the authors, the approach could potentially be generalized to other disease states and immunological phenotypes. An association between a missense DCLRE1C variant and V-gene and J-gene trimming of TCR beta chains was found in a later genetic analysis and replicated in an independent cohort. Three of the identified cytomegalovirus-associated TCR beta chains were confirmed in vitro to be specific for cytomegalovirus antigens. Around 16 rarely observed V segments, including chromosome 9 orphons, were excluded from the earlier analysis of approximately 600 of the donors because counts were too low. Most TCR sequences were seen in very few donors, while some public TCRs were found in many individuals. According to a later analysis, parvovirus B19, influenza, CMV and Epstein-Barr virus appeared linked to several top co-occurrence clusters. Some IMGT-functional V segments, including TRBV6-2 and TRBV6-3, could not be distinguished by the 87-base-pair reads and were therefore excluded. Because HLA typing was unavailable for some donors at each locus, only the typed subset was used in association tests. Roughly uniform sequencing depth across donors was assumed in presence/absence analyses, although this assumption may not hold. According to a later genetic analysis, donors in an Asian-associated ancestry cluster had fewer N-insertions in productive TCRs than the roughly 660-donor mean. Assigning TCR associations to individual alleles was difficult when HLA alleles, especially DR and DQ, strongly co-occurred. A later analysis found that most CMV-associated TCR beta chains appeared HLA-restricted, with HLA associations seemingly driven largely by CMV exposure.

Library generation was performed with the immunoSEQ multiplex PCR assay. A mixture of 60 forward primers for TCR Vbeta segments and 13 reverse primers for TCR Jbeta segments was used in the multiplex PCR. Amplification of the CDR3 region of rearranged TCR beta genes was performed with a multiplex PCR assay on genomic DNA. The amplified TCR beta libraries were sequenced on the Illumina HiSeq System as 87-base-pair reads. The paper's processing steps were these. A later analysis tallied 75 million to 85 million unique TCR beta chains across the approximately 670 repertoires, and some 10 million of those chains were shared by two or more donors. To remove PCR and sequencing errors, raw reads were error-corrected and collapsed into unique sequences using a nearest-neighbor algorithm that merged closely related sequences. To assign V, D and J gene segments, CDR3 sequences were aligned to IMGT reference sequences. For a sequence to be retained, at least a six-nucleotide match to both a V gene segment and a J gene segment was required. Rearrangements were called productive when the CDR3 lacked stop codons and stayed in frame with V and J; all others were non-productive. Following IMGT convention, CDR3 was defined as the stretch from the second conserved V-encoded cysteine to the conserved J-encoded phenylalanine. The earlier analysis of 587 of the donors excluded any sequence lacking an unambiguous match to a single V gene segment. An earlier analysis of 587 of the donors classified V segments as functional when productive rearrangements were above 56.7% and as segregating when the standard deviation between donors was above 5%. To diagnose cytomegalovirus status from the catalog of TCR beta chain sequences, a statistical classification framework was built. A later analysis assigned V and J genes by comparing TCR nucleotide sequences with IMGT/GENE-DB human TR gene sequences. Using the TCRdist pipeline, a later analysis assigned CDR3 sequences along with most-parsimonious VDJ recombination scenarios. A later analysis defined each TCR beta chain by its CDR3 amino acid sequence plus V-gene family, and excluded reads lacking a unique V-gene family. In a later analysis, 500 to 650 highly shared, low-generation-probability nucleotide sequences were removed to address suspected cross-contamination and a sequencing artifact. A later analysis calculated a clonal expansion index for each public chain from normalized within-repertoire ranks of inferred template counts. A later analysis computed generation probabilities with a VDJ recombination model fitted to out-of-frame rearrangements, and checked the results against IGoR. A later analysis scored TCR-TCR, TCR-HLA and TCR-CMV co-occurrence with hypergeometric tests, applying a repertoire-size bias correction to TCR pairs. To estimate false discovery rates, a later analysis permuted the HLA or CMV assignments 20 times. In a later analysis, co-occurring TCRs were grouped with DBSCAN, and TCRdist sequence similarity was added when clustering was performed within HLA-allele-positive subsets. Co-occurrence clustering excluded repertoires with fewer than 30,000 or more than 120,000 public chains, plus five with anomalous nucleotide sharing. TCRdb stores this immuneACCESS table with in-frame sequences only. Part of the clones is absent; in the studies checked, under half of the shortfall reflects unresolved V genes, and no reason is known for the rest. The V and J calls and clone size come from that table; D and trimming were worked out from the DNA. The sample table holds 310,000 or so clones, of which around 90% were seen once. The top ten clones comprise roughly 2.3% of the sample.

This receptor was identified in a woman aged 18-30 years in good health and CMV-seronegative. The receptor chain draws on TRBV5-1 and TRBJ2-1; the junction holds 14 bases that match TRBD2. Sequencing was done on a sample of PBMCs. This receptor carries the CDR3 CASSYPKTSGGARSYNEQFF. The bases read TGCGCCAGCAGCTATCCAAAGACTAGCGGGGGGGCCCGTTCCTACAATGAGCAGTTCTTC.